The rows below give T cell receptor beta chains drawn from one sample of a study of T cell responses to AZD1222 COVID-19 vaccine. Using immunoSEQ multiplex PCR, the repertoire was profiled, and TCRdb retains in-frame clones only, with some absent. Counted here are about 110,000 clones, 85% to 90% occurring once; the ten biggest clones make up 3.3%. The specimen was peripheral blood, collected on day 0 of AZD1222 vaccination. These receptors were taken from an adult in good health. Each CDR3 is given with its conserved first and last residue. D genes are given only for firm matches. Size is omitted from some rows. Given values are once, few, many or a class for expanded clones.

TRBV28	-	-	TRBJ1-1	TGTGCCAGCAGACTCGGGGGTGGGGTTGAAGCTTTCTTT	CASRLGGGVEAFF
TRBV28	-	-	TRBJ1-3	TGTGCCAGCACCCCAGCAGGAAGAAGCTCTGGAAACACCATATATTTT	CASTPAGRSSGNTIYF
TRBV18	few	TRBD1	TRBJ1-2	TGTGCCAGCTCACCTGGACAGGGACCCACCTATGGCTACACCTTC	CASSPGQGPTYGYTF
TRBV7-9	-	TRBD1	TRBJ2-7	TGTGCCAGCAGCTTCTACAGGGGCAACGAGCAGTACTTC	CASSFYRGNEQYF
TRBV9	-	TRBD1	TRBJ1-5	TGTGCCAGCAGCGTAGGACAGGGAGGGCAGCCCCAGCATTTT	CASSVGQGGQPQHF
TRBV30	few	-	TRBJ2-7	TGTGCCTGGAGTGGCAACCACGAGCAGTACTTC	CAWSGNHEQYF
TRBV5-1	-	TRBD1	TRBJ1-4	TGCGCCAGCAGACAGGGACAGGGTAATGAAAAACTGTTTTTT	CASRQGQGNEKLFF
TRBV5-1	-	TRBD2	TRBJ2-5	TGCGCCAGCAGCTTGGAGGCGCGGGGGGGCCTAGAGACCCAGTACTTC	CASSLEARGGLETQYF
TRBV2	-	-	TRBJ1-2	TGTGCCAGCAGTCGAATTGGTAACTATGGCTACACCTTC	CASSRIGNYGYTF
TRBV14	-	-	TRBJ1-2	TGTGCCAGCAGCCAAACTACCACAGGTACCGGAGGCTACACCTTC	CASSQTTTGTGGYTF
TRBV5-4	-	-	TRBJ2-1	TGTGCCAGCAGCTTCGGCGGGGAAATCTCCTACAATGAGCAGTTCTTC	CASSFGGEISYNEQFF
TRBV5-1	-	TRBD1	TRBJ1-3	TGCGCCAGCAGCTTTTACGGCGGACAGGGTGTTTCCCGGGACACCATATATTTT	CASSFYGGQGVSRDTIYF
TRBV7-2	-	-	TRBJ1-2	TGTGCCAGCAGCCAATCGGGAGGCCCGTATGGCTACACCTTC	CASSQSGGPYGYTF
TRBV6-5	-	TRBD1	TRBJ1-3	TGTGCCAGCAGGGGGGACAGGGGCTCTGGAAACACCATATATTTT	CASRGDRGSGNTIYF
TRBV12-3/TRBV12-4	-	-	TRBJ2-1	TGTGCCAGCAGTTTAGGGGGGTACAATGAGCAGTTCTTC	CASSLGGYNEQFF
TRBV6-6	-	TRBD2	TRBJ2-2	TGTGCCAGCAGCTCTAGCGGGGGAGCGGCCGGGGAGCTGTTTTTT	CASSSSGGAAGELFF
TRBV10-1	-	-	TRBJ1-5	TGCGCCAGCAGTGAGACAAGAAATCAGCCCCAGCATTTT	CASSETRNQPQHF
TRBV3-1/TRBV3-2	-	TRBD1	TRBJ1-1	TGTGCCAGCAGCCTGGGACAGGGAATCCCTGAAGCTTTCTTT	CASSLGQGIPEAFF
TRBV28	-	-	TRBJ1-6	TGTGCCAGCAGTTTATCGTCAAGTACGGTGAGGTCCTCACCCCTCCACTTT	CASSLSSSTVRSSPLHF
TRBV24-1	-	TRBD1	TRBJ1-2	TGTGCCACAAGAAGGACAGGGGGCTCTGGCTACACCTTC	CATRRTGGSGYTF
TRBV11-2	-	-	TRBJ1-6	TGTGCCAGCAGCTTAGAGGGGGATTCACCCCTCCACTTT	CASSLEGDSPLHF
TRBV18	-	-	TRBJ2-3	TGTGCCAGCTCACCGGATTCGGGGGGCACAGATACGCAGTATTTT	CASSPDSGGTDTQYF
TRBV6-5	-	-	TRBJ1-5	TGTGCCAGCAGTTACTCTGGGCATCAGCCCCAGCATTTT	CASSYSGHQPQHF
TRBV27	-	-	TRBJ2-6	TGTGCCAGCAGTTTATCATCGGGGGCCAACGTCCTGACTTTC	CASSLSSGANVLTF
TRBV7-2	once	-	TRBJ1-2	TGTGCCAGCAGCTTCACCGCCGAGGGGGGTAACTATGGCTACACCTTC	CASSFTAEGGNYGYTF
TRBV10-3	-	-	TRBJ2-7	TGTGCCATCAGTGAGGGCCCTTCCGAGCAGTACTTC	CAISEGPSEQYF
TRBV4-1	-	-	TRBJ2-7	TGCGCCAGCAGCCAAGTTAGGGGCGGCTCCTACGAGCAGTACTTC	CASSQVRGGSYEQYF
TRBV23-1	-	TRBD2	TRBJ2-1	TGCGCCACCAGGACCGGGACTAGCGGACACAATGAGCAGTTCTTC	CATRTGTSGHNEQFF
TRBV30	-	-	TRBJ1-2	TGTGCCTGGGAGGAGGGGACCACCTATGGCTACACCTTC	CAWEEGTTYGYTF